The clone carrying this T cell receptor beta chain has more than one count but fewer than ten. These data are taken from a study of blood T cell repertoires in COVID-19. Looking at the study overall: Acute and convalescent COVID-19 specimens originated in the United States, Italy and Spain. Nucleic acid was either cDNA or gDNA, and it came from T cells, B-cell-depleted T cells, or PBMCs.

The CDR3 totals 18 residues. Germline V gives CDR1 LGHNA, CDR2 YNFKEQ. With 2 bases clipped from V and 0 bases from J, the junction kept 5 bases outside the gene matches. Per the original methods: Reference gene primer amplification yielded estimated nucleated cell counts. TCRdb's table, derived via immunoSEQ multiplex PCR, lists solely in-frame clones and lacks some. V and J calls plus clone size are reproduced from that table; the DNA served to infer D and trimming. The sample lists 240,000 or so clones; approximately 87% were seen once. The gene calls are TRBV4-2 and TRBJ2-2; 11 nucleotides line up with TRBD2. The sample consisted of peripheral blood. The receptor was isolated from a man aged 55 to 69 with acute or convalescent COVID-19. Here the CDR3 reads CASSQPGTSGTNTGELFF. The CDR3 nucleotides are TGTGCCAGCAGCCAACCCGGGACTAGCGGAACGAACACCGGGGAGCTGTTTTTT.